The source of this TCR beta chain is a study of T cell changes during pregnancy in multiple sclerosis. Using immunoSEQ multiplex PCR, the repertoire was profiled, and TCRdb retains in-frame clones only, with some absent. The data contain 35,000 to 45,000 clones, about 85% of them singletons. Germline V lookup: CDR1 SGHKS, CDR2 YYEKEE (reference sequence). The germline V and J ends were trimmed by 4 bases and 5 bases, with 18 bases remaining between them. The CDR3 consists of 15 residues. Sequences were derived from CD4+ T cells from peripheral blood mononuclear cells, sampled after pregnancy. The V call is TRBV5-5, the J call TRBJ1-2; a possible D gene is TRBD1 (5 bases). The sequence was obtained from a female donor with multiple sclerosis, enrolled in a pregnancy study. This chain's CDR3 is CASSPLAGLGYGYTF. The CDR3 DNA follows: TGTGCCAGCAGCCCGCTGGCGGGGCTGGGGTATGGCTACACCTTC.